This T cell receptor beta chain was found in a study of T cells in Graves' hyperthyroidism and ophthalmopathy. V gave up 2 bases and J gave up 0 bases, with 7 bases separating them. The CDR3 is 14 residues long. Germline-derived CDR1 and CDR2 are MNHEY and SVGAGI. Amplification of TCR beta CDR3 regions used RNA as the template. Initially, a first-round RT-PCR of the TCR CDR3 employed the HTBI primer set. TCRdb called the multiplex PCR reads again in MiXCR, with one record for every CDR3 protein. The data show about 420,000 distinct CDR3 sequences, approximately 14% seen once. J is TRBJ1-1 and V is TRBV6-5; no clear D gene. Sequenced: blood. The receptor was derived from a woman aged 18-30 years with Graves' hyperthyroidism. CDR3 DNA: TGTGCCAGCAGTTACGGAATAATGAACACTGAAGCTTTCTTT. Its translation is CASSYGIMNTEAFF.